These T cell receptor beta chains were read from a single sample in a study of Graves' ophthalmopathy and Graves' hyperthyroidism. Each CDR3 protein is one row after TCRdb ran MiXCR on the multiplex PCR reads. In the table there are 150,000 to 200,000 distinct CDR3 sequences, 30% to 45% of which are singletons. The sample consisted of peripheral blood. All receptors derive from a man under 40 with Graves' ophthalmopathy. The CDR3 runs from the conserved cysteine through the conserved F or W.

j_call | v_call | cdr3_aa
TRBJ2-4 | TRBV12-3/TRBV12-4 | CASTLDLAKNIQYF
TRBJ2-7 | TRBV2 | CASSPRTGSYEQYF
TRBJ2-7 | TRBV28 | CASSLWREPYEQYF
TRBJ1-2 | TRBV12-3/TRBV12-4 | CASSGDRASNYGYTF
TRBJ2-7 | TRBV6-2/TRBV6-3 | CASSKSGSYEQYF
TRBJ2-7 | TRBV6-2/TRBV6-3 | CATLAGGNYEQYF
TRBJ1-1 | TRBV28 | CASSLRLGRVNTEAFF
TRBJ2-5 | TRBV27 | CASSRRRGEETQYF
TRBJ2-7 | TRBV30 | CAWGTGRSPYEQYF
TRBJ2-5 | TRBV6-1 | CASSETGPPEGTQYF
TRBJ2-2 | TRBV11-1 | CASSLVKNTGELFF
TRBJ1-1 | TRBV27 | CASTRLTGDTEAFF
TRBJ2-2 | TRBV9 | CASSGSPDTGELFF
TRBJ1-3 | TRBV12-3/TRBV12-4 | CASSLSFAHSGNTIYF
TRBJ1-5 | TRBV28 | CASSLGQGYRQPQHF
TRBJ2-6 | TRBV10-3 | CAISVRGVGANVLTF
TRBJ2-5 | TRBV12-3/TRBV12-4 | CASSPGDQNQETQYF
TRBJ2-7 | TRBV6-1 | CASTDNYEQYF
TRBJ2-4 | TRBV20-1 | CSAGLAKNIQYF
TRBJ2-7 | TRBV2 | CASSDIGEQYF
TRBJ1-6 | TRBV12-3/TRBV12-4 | CASSEPGVRSPLHF
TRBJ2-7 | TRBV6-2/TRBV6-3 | CASSLTGGGSYEQYF
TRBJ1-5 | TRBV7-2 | CASSPQSYQPQHF
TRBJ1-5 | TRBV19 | CAWSQGGVSNQPQHF
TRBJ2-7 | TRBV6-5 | CASSYYLGRKDEQYF
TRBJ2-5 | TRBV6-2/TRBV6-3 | CASSYTAGYQETQYF
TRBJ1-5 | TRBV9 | CASSVQENQPQHF
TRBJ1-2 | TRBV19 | CASQYPQGSNYGYTF
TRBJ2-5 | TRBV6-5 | CASSYQREETQYF
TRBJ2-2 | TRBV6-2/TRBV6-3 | CASSYGPRGTGELFF
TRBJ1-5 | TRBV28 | CASVGAGGQGQPQHF
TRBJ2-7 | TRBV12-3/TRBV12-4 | CASSSSGRPPYEQYF
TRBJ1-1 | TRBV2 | CASSVGQGREAFF
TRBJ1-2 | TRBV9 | CASSLYPDRGGYTF
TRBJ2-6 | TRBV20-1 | CSARVGGSGANVLTF
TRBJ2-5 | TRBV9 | CASSVADVRETQYF
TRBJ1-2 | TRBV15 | CATSSRQNYGYTF
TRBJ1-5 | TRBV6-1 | CASSVAGSNQPQHF
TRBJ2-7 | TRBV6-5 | CASSYPRSPYEQYF
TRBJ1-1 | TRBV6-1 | CASSENRDYEAFF
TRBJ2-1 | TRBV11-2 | CASRPLAGGGNEQFF
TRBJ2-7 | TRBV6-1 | CASSLQTVEQYF
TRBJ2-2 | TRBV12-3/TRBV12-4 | CASSLGGPGELFF
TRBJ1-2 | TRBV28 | CASSRVSGQGGRGYTF
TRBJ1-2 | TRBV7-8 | CASSLGDSHVLGYTF